The 6 T cell receptor beta chains below were found in one sample sequenced in a study of T cells after yellow fever vaccination. TCRdb independently ran MiXCR on the 5' RACE reads; one entry per CDR3 protein. The sample carries about 170,000 distinct CDR3 sequences, 11% recorded once. The sample here was CD8+ T cells sorted from PBMCs, taken 15 days after the yellow fever booster vaccination. These receptors were obtained from a man aged 18 to 30 who received the YFV17D yellow fever vaccine.

CDR3: CASAPFGTGELFF. The DNA for the CDR3 is TGTGCCAGCGCCCCCTTTGGCACCGGGGAGCTGTTTTTT. The V call is TRBV11-2, the J call TRBJ2-2; D gene unclear. V lost 8 bases and J lost 4, with 11 bases in between. There are 13 residues in the CDR3. Germline CDR1 SGHAT, CDR2 FQNNGV. Complete variable domain (other parts from reference TRBV11-2 and TRBJ2-2): EAGVAQSPRYKIIEKRQSVAFWCNPISGHATLYWYQQILGQGPKLLIQFQNNGVVDDSQLPKDRFSAERLKGVDSTLKIQPAKLEDSAVYLCASAPFGTGELFFGEGSRLTVL.

The sample holds a few counts of this clonotype. The chain links TRBV4-1 to TRBJ2-5, with D perhaps matching TRBD1 or TRBD2 (5 bases each). This CDR3 is 14 amino acids long. Germline V gene sequence: CDR1 MGHRA, CDR2 YSYEKL. V gave up 3 bases and J gave up 7 bases, with 15 bases separating them. CDR3 residues: CASSQVGTIGTQYF. As DNA, the CDR3 is TGCGCCAGCAGCCAGGTCGGGACCATAGGGACCCAGTACTTC.

The gene calls are TRBV5-6 and TRBJ2-2; D is perhaps TRBD1 (7 bases). V gave up 4 bases and J gave up 6 bases, with 19 bases separating them. The CDR3 has 16 amino acids. CDR1 SGHDT and CDR2 YYEEEE come from the germline V gene. The CDR3 DNA follows: TGTGCCAGCAGCCAGGAGGGACAGTTTTTAGCCGGGGAGCTGTTTTTT. This sequence encodes CASSQEGQFLAGELFF.

This clonotype was detected a few times. The chain has TRBV7-9 and TRBJ1-5, with 10 positions matching TRBD1. CDR3 length: 19 residues. From germline, CDR1 is SEHNR and CDR2 FQNEAQ (reference sequence). V trimming: 4 bases; J trimming: 3 bases; junction bases outside the gene matches: 15. The CDR3: CASSYLPGQGTLANQPQHF. Here the CDR3 DNA reads TGTGCCAGCAGCTACCTACCGGGACAGGGGACGCTTGCCAATCAGCCCCAGCATTTT.

The chain is built from TRBV3-1 and TRBJ2-7, with D possibly TRBD1 on 6 matching bases. V was shortened by 3 bases and J by 2 bases, with 17 bases between the two germline ends. Germline CDR1 and CDR2: LGHDT and YNNKEL (reference sequence). CDR3 length equals 16 residues. This CDR3 is CASSQTGGLYAYEQYF. As DNA, the CDR3 is TGTGCCAGCAGCCAGACAGGTGGCCTATATGCCTACGAGCAGTACTTC.

This clonotype has a handful of counts. DNA for the CDR3: TGTGCCAGCAGCGTAGAGCGGACTAGCAATTCAGATACGCAGTATTTT. Amino acids: CASSVERTSNSDTQYF. The chain is built from TRBV9 and TRBJ2-3; 8 bases are shared with TRBD2. V lost 0 bases and J lost 4; bases outside the gene matches: 7. CDR1 SGDLS and CDR2 YYNGEE come from the germline V gene. The CDR3 is 16 amino acids.